This T cell receptor (beta chain) was profiled in a study of neurological immune-mediated disorders. Many counts were recorded for this clonotype. A 10-nucleotide random UMI tagged transcripts in template-switch 5'RACE cDNA synthesis. Every sequencing run drew on 15-18 subjects and yielded over 190 million TCR-beta sequences. One entry per CDR3 protein results from TCRdb running MiXCR on the 5' RACE reads. The sample consists of under 45,000 distinct CDR3 sequences, about 12% of them appearing once. V was pared by 3 bases and J by 1 base, with 9 bases between. CDR1 is GTSNPN and CDR2 is SVGIG in the germline V gene (reference sequence). The CDR3 length is 13 residues. The starting material, 2 million PBMCs stored at -80 C, gave rise to the unsorted libraries.

The chain has TRBV30 and TRBJ1-1, with D possibly being TRBD1 (5 bases). This TCR came from a female donor in good health. Sequences were obtained from PBMCs. The CDR3 region is CAWRLRENTEAFF. As DNA, the CDR3 is TGTGCCTGGAGACTCAGGGAGAACACTGAAGCTTTCTTT.